A selection of T cell receptor beta chains follows, all from one sample in a study of Graves' ophthalmopathy and Graves' hyperthyroidism. TCRdb reprocessed the multiplex PCR reads via MiXCR and lists one record per CDR3 protein. The sample holds 1 million to 1.3 million distinct CDR3 sequences, 35% to 40% seen once. Input material: peripheral blood or thyroid tissue (not recorded which). The receptor set was obtained from an adult man with Graves' hyperthyroidism. Both conserved end residues are part of each CDR3. A D gene is named only where the DNA matches it firmly. Size tells how often a clone was seen (once, few, many) or the class of an expanded clone, and some rows leave it out.

size,D,J,V,CDR3,DNA
-,-,TRBJ2-5,TRBV19,CASRGLAGEGETQYF,TGTGCCAGCAGGGGCTTGGCGGGGGAGGGAGAGACCCAGTACTTC
many,-,TRBJ2-6,TRBV19,CASGGGGRVSSGANVLTF,TGTGCCAGTGGCGGTGGGGGGCGCGTTTCTTCTGGGGCCAACGTCCTGACTTTC
few,-,TRBJ1-1,TRBV3-1,CASSQEVPGYTEAFF,TGTGCCAGCAGCCAAGAGGTTCCGGGATACACTGAAGCTTTCTTT
once,-,TRBJ2-3,TRBV10-3,CAISEVWTRTDTQYF,TGTGCCATCAGCGAGGTCTGGACGAGGACAGATACGCAGTATTTT
-,TRBD1,TRBJ1-2,TRBV25-1,CASRGQGSYGYTF,TGTGCCAGCCGAGGACAGGGGAGCTATGGCTACACCTTC
many,TRBD1,TRBJ2-5,TRBV6-5,CASTTGGLETQYF,TGTGCCAGCACGACAGGGGGCTTGGAGACCCAGTACTTC
-,-,TRBJ2-7,TRBV24-1,CATSDPTQGSYEQYF,TGTGCCACCAGTGATCCAACACAGGGATCCTACGAGCAGTACTTC
many,-,TRBJ2-7,TRBV20-1,CSARDRGSSYEQYF,TGCAGTGCTAGAGATCGAGGCAGTTCCTACGAGCAGTACTTC
many,-,TRBJ2-7,TRBV7-6,CASSLVGVVAYEQYF,TGTGCCAGCAGCTTAGTCGGGGTAGTCGCCTACGAGCAGTACTTC
many,-,TRBJ2-7,TRBV19,CASSLGIEQYF,TGTGCCAGTAGTCTAGGGATCGAGCAGTACTTC
few,TRBD1,TRBJ1-5,TRBV9,CASSVGTGGQPQHF,TGTGCCAGCAGCGTCGGGACAGGGGGACAGCCCCAGCATTTT
-,-,TRBJ2-5,TRBV7-9,CASSTGTTSLETQYF,TGTGCCAGCAGCACAGGGACTACCAGCCTGGAGACCCAGTACTTC
few,TRBD2,TRBJ2-2,TRBV29-1,CSVLAGGNTGELFF,TGCAGCGTTTTAGCGGGAGGGAACACCGGGGAGCTGTTTTTT
-,-,TRBJ2-2,TRBV11-2,CASSSLGANTGELFF,TGCGCCAGCAGCTCCCTGGGGGCTAACACCGGGGAGCTGTTTTTT
-,-,TRBJ1-6,TRBV2,CASSLTRTYNSPLHF,TGTGCCAGCAGTCTTACCCGGACCTATAATTCACCCCTCCACTTT
-,TRBD1,TRBJ2-2,TRBV5-1,CASSLTGTGDTGELFF,TGCGCCAGCAGCTTAACCGGGACAGGGGACACCGGGGAGCTGTTTTTT
many,TRBD1,TRBJ2-7,TRBV19,CASSAPGQGDEQYF,TGTGCCAGTAGTGCCCCGGGACAGGGGGACGAGCAGTACTTC
many,TRBD1,TRBJ1-5,TRBV7-9,CASSGGQGNNQPQHF,TGTGCCAGCAGCGGAGGACAGGGCAACAATCAGCCCCAGCATTTT
-,-,TRBJ1-5,TRBV19,CASSMGREAQHF,TGTGCCAGTAGTATGGGTCGGGAGGCCCAGCATTTT
many,TRBD1,TRBJ2-7,TRBV6-5,CASSPGRDRVGEQYF,TGTGCCAGCAGCCCAGGCCGGGACAGGGTTGGCGAGCAGTACTTC
few,-,TRBJ2-5,TRBV29-1,CSLGGGSKTQYF,TGCAGCTTAGGCGGGGGCAGTAAGACCCAGTACTTC
many,-,TRBJ1-3,TRBV7-2,CASSRESTTLSGNTIYF,TGTGCCAGCAGCCGCGAATCGACTACCTTATCTGGAAACACCATATATTTT
many,-,TRBJ1-6,TRBV7-9,CASRPGVSGSPLHF,TGTGCCAGCAGGCCAGGGGTCTCAGGTTCACCCCTCCACTTT
many,TRBD1,TRBJ1-2,TRBV19,CASSASTGNYGYTF,TGTGCCAGTAGTGCCTCGACAGGGAACTATGGCTACACCTTC
once,-,TRBJ1-4,TRBV7-9,CASSQSTGNEKLFF,TGTGCCAGCAGCCAGAGCACAGGAAATGAAAAACTGTTTTTT
many,-,TRBJ2-7,TRBV7-2,CASSLGDGDYEQYF,TGTGCCAGCAGCTTAGGGGACGGAGACTACGAGCAGTACTTC
-,TRBD1,TRBJ1-5,TRBV28,CATFNRAGGHEHF,TGTGCCACCTTCAACCGGGCAGGGGGGCACGAGCATTTT
many,TRBD1,TRBJ2-7,TRBV20-1,CSARPGQSYEQYF,TGCAGTGCTAGGCCGGGACAGTCCTACGAGCAGTACTTC
-,TRBD1,TRBJ2-7,TRBV6-5,CASSLPGQGYGQYF,TGTGCCAGCAGTTTACCGGGACAGGGCTACGGGCAGTACTTC
many,-,TRBJ1-1,TRBV4-3,CASSQAGDTEAFF,TGCGCCAGCAGCCAAGCAGGGGATACTGAAGCTTTCTTT
many,-,TRBJ2-7,TRBV19,CASSIDRTSYEQYF,TGTGCCAGTAGTATTGACAGGACCTCCTACGAGCAGTACTTC
many,TRBD1,TRBJ2-5,TRBV25-1,CASSGRTGGRETQYF,TGTGCCAGCAGTGGGCGGACAGGGGGCCGGGAGACCCAGTACTTC
few,-,TRBJ2-2,TRBV7-9,CASSSRERGAGELFF,TGTGCCAGCAGCTCCCGAGAGAGGGGCGCCGGGGAGCTGTTTTTT